This TCR beta chain was recorded in a study of blood T cells in healthy people across ages. Combining a sample-barcoded 5' primer with a J-beta primer mix, a second PCR ran for roughly 6 to 12 cycles. Carrying 12 random nucleotides, a template-switch adaptor labeled each individual cDNA molecule. Sequencing of every sample gave 2.5 million or more CDR3-containing paired-end reads. Each CDR3 protein is one row after TCRdb ran MiXCR on the 5' RACE reads. The table records 1.5 million to 2 million distinct CDR3 sequences, roughly 28% of them present only once. Each sample gave at least 6 million isolated PBMCs. Trimming left V 3 bases short and J 1 base short, with 10 bases between. The CDR3 is made up of 14 amino acids. Germline V CDR1 and CDR2: SGHRS, YFSETQ.

This receptor was taken from a woman in her twenties or thirties in good health. Specimen: blood. This chain uses TRBV5-1 with TRBJ1-1; perhaps TRBD1 as D (5 bases). The CDR3 region has the DNA TGCGCCAGCAGCTGGGACCGCAGGAACACTGAAGCTTTCTTT. This gives the protein CASSWDRRNTEAFF.